The present TCR beta chain was sequenced within a study of blood T cell repertoires in COVID-19. The assay was immunoSEQ multiplex PCR, and TCRdb's table has in-frame clones only and misses some. The data contain approximately 170,000 clones, 80% to 90% of them singletons. The CDR3 contains 13 residues. With 8 bases removed from V and 0 bases from J, the gap between germline ends came to 11 bases. Germline V gene data show CDR1 as GTSNPN and CDR2 as SVGIG (reference sequence). This clone was seen only once. This TCR derives from a woman in her sixties or seventies with COVID-19, enrolled during active disease. The J gene is TRBJ2-1, the V gene TRBV30; D call uncertain. Material: peripheral blood. CDR3 sequence: CAIAASSYNEQFF. In DNA, the CDR3 is TGTGCCATAGCCGCGAGCTCCTACAATGAGCAGTTCTTC.